This entry lists 7 T cell receptor beta chains sequenced from one sample in a study of response to subunit inactivated influenza vaccine. TCRdb fed the RT-PCR reads into MiXCR, producing one record per CDR3 protein. There are hundreds of thousands of distinct CDR3 sequences in the sample; 12% to 15% occur only once, and about 7.4% lies in the top ten. Material: PBMCs from blood, obtained around 14 days before vaccination. Receptor source: a middle-aged man who received an inactivated influenza vaccine.

This clonotype was recorded a few times. The chain combines TRBV6-2 or TRBV6-3 with TRBJ2-3; 10 nucleotides match TRBD1. Germline V gives CDR1 MNHEY, CDR2 SVGEGT. V shed 4 bases, J shed 3 bases, and the junction held 4 bases outside the gene matches. This CDR3 comprises 15 residues. CDR3 coding DNA: TGTGCCAGCAGTTCCCGGGACAGGGGAACAGATACGCAGTATTTT. Protein product: CASSSRDRGTDTQYF.

This chain connects TRBV20-1 to TRBJ2-1; D unresolved. Looked up from germline, CDR1 is DFQATT and CDR2 is SNEGSKA (reference sequence). Trimming took off 2 bases at V and 8 bases at J, with 16 bases between the two ends. CDR3 length: 14 residues. In nucleotides, the CDR3 is TGCAGTGCTAGATATCCCTGGGCCTCCGATGAGCAGTTCTTC. This codes for CSARYPWASDEQFF.

This clonotype was detected only a few times. The chain has TRBV9 and TRBJ2-3; TRBD1 aligns across 11 bases. This CDR3 has 16 residues. From germline, CDR1 is SGDLS and CDR2 YYNGEE. The J segment lost 2 bases and the V segment lost 4 bases, leaving 6 bases of the junction unmatched. The CDR3 bases are TGTGCCAGCAGCCCCGGGACAGGGGGGCTCACAGATACGCAGTATTTT. Translated: CASSPGTGGLTDTQYF.

This sequence joins TRBV28 and TRBJ2-7; 7 bases line up with TRBD2. This CDR3 has 13 amino acids. Losses at the gene ends were 4 bases for V and 6 bases for J; bases not matched to a gene: 6. Germline V lookup: CDR1 MDHEN, CDR2 SYDVKM. The CDR3: CASSSRRGGEQYF. DNA of the CDR3: TGTGCCAGCAGTTCAAGGCGCGGGGGCGAGCAGTACTTC. Drawing the rest from reference TRBV28 and TRBJ2-7, the complete variable domain is DVKVTQSSRYLVKRTGEKVFLECVQDMDHENMFWYRQDPGLGLRLIYFSYDVKMKEKGDIPEGYSVSREKKERFSLILESASTNQTSMYLCASSSRRGGEQYFGPGTRLTVT.

The chain couples TRBV7-2 to TRBJ1-6; D is unresolved. V was trimmed by 0 bases and J by 7 bases, leaving 13 bases between them. The CDR3 covers 16 residues. CDR1 is SGHTA and CDR2 is FQGNSA in the germline V gene. The CDR3, as DNA: TGTGCCAGCAGCTTAGCCGGGGTGGTGGGAAATTCACCCCTCCACTTT. Translation: CASSLAGVVGNSPLHF.

This clonotype was counted a few times. V usage is TRBV12-3 or TRBV12-4 and J usage is TRBJ2-1, with TRBD1 identical over 8 bases. Trimming cost V 6 bases and J 8 bases; bases outside gene matches: 15. The CDR3 has 16 amino acids. The CDR3 region has the DNA TGTGCCAGCAGCAAAAGACAGGGGCTTACAGGTTATGAGCAGTTCTTC. This translates into CASSKRQGLTGYEQFF.

This clonotype was recorded only once. The gene calls are TRBV12-3 or TRBV12-4 and TRBJ1-1, with unresolved D. Trimming removed 3 bases at V and 2 bases at J, with 10 bases between. The CDR3 length is 14 residues. CDR3 loop: CASSLKVFNTEAFF. The CDR3 DNA follows: TGTGCCAGCAGTTTGAAGGTTTTCAACACTGAAGCTTTCTTT.